This TCR beta chain was sequenced for a study of blood T cell repertoires in COVID-19. Trimming took off 0 bases at V and 5 bases at J, with 5 bases between the two ends. Germline CDR1 SGHNT, CDR2 YYREEE (reference sequence). This CDR3 is 12 amino acids long. Produced via immunoSEQ multiplex PCR; TCRdb's table is partial and in-frame only. The data show more than 300,000 clones, roughly four fifths seen once. The genes are TRBV5-4 and TRBJ1-2, with D unresolved. The specimen was PBMCs or T cells enriched from blood (not recorded which). This TCR came from a woman between 50 and 59 years old who had recovered from COVID-19. The CDR3 DNA follows: TGTGCCAGCAGCTTGGACTATTATGGCTACACCTTC. Translation gives CASSLDYYGYTF.